Each of the 13 T cell receptor beta chains below was sequenced from the same sample in a study of T cell responses to AZD1222 COVID-19 vaccine. Sequencing used immunoSEQ multiplex PCR; TCRdb keeps in-frame clones, though not all of them. The sample yields some 190,000 clones, 85% to 95% seen once. The sequences come from peripheral blood, collected on day 0 of AZD1222 vaccination. These receptors were obtained from an adult in good health.

This clone appeared a few times. The chain employs TRBV24-1 and TRBJ1-5, with 10 bases aligning to TRBD1. The V gene end was trimmed by 4 bases and the J gene end by 0 bases; junction bases not matched to a gene: 8. The CDR3 has 18 residues. CDR1 and CDR2 from the germline V gene are KGHDR and SFDVKD. The CDR3 spells CATSDPGTGASSNQPQHF. The CDR3 region has the DNA TGTGCCACCAGTGACCCCGGGACAGGGGCCTCTAGCAATCAGCCCCAGCATTTT.

The chain couples TRBV12-3 or TRBV12-4 to TRBJ1-2, with D unclear. V lost 3 bases and J lost 8, with 4 bases in between. There are 10 residues in the CDR3. Here the CDR3 DNA reads TGTGCCAGCAGTTTTTCCGGCTACACCTTC. Protein: CASSFSGYTF.

V and J are TRBV30 and TRBJ1-6; D gene unclear. The CDR3 has 11 residues. Germline V lookup: CDR1 GTSNPN, CDR2 SVGIG (reference sequence). V lost 3 bases and J 10 bases, leaving 7 bases between the germline ends. The CDR3 DNA follows: TGTGCCTGGAGGGAAGGGTCACCCCTCCACTTT. Translating it yields CAWREGSPLHF.

The chain links TRBV4-2 to TRBJ2-1; 9 nucleotides line up with TRBD2. Looked up from germline, CDR1 is LGHNA and CDR2 is YNFKEQ. After removal of 1 base from V and 7 bases from J, the junction contained 11 bases not matched to a gene. The CDR3 is 17 amino acids. DNA of the CDR3: TGTGCCAGCAGCCAAGGGGCTAGCGGGGCTTTGGGGAATGAGCAGTTCTTC. Residues: CASSQGASGALGNEQFF.

V and J are TRBV27 and TRBJ2-1; 9 bases agree with TRBD1. The ends lost 6 bases at V and 9 bases at J; junction bases unmatched: 9. There are 14 residues in the CDR3. The germline gives CDR1 MNHEY, CDR2 SMNVEV (reference sequence). CDR3 coding DNA: TGTGCCAGCAGGGGGACAGGGTGGTTGGGTGAGCAGTTCTTC. Encoded protein: CASRGTGWLGEQFF.

This clone was detected only once. V and J are TRBV6-6 and TRBJ1-3; 7 bases are a match to TRBD1. CDR3 length: 15 residues. Per germline, CDR1 MNHNY and CDR2 SVGAGI (reference sequence). V shed 0 bases, J shed 4 bases, and the junction held 3 bases outside the gene matches. The CDR3 coding sequence is TGTGCCAGCAGTTACTCGACAGGGATCGGAAACACCATATATTTT. This codes for CASSYSTGIGNTIYF.

The rearrangement links TRBV3-1 (or the pseudogene TRBV3-2) to TRBJ2-2, with 7 nucleotides matching TRBD1. In germline, CDR1 is LGHDT, CDR2 YNNKEL (reference sequence). The CDR3 spans 14 residues. After removal of 6 bases from V and 6 bases from J, the junction contained 7 bases not matched to a gene. The CDR3 nucleotides read TGTGCCAGCAGTAAACAGGGGTCGGCCGGGGAGCTGTTTTTT. Translating it yields CASSKQGSAGELFF.

This chain joins TRBV18 and TRBJ2-7; 8 positions match TRBD2. V lost 6 bases and J lost 3; bases outside the gene matches: 7. CDR3 length: 14 residues. Germline V gives CDR1 KGHSH, CDR2 LQKENI. This CDR3 reads CASSLTSADYEQYF. DNA of the CDR3: TGTGCCAGCTCCCTGACTAGCGCGGACTACGAGCAGTACTTC.

A note on this clone: The junction and the germline gene differ at one end; a read error may be behind it. The V call is TRBV7-6, the J call TRBJ2-1; D is unresolved. Germline CDR1 and CDR2: SGHVS and FNYEAQ. CDR3 size: 18 residues. The CDR3 here is CASTLTWGMRQAENEQFF. For the CDR3, the DNA is TGTGCCAGCACCTTAACCTGGGGAATGCGCCAGGCGGAAAATGAGCAGTTCTTC.

J is TRBJ2-7 and V is TRBV6-2 or TRBV6-3, with 9 bases that match TRBD1. Germline V gives CDR1 MNHEY, CDR2 SVGEGT. This CDR3 has 15 residues. The V gene end was trimmed by 6 bases and the J gene end by 3 bases; junction bases not matched to a gene: 9. CDR3: CASRPTGGWIYEQYF. The DNA of the CDR3 is TGTGCCAGCAGGCCTACAGGGGGCTGGATCTACGAGCAGTACTTC.

V and J are TRBV7-3 and TRBJ1-3; D perhaps matches TRBD1 (5 bases). The germline gives CDR1 SGHTA, CDR2 FQGTGA. The CDR3 runs to 14 residues. The ends were cut back, 2 bases at V and 2 bases at J, with 7 bases in the middle. The CDR3 DNA sequence: TGTGCCAGCAGCTTAGGCAGGGCTGGAAACACCATATATTTT. It yields the protein CASSLGRAGNTIYF.

The chain employs TRBV28 and TRBJ2-6; 9 bases line up with TRBD1. The CDR3 covers 15 residues. Germline CDR1 reads MDHEN; CDR2 reads SYDVKM. V dropped 9 bases and J dropped 2; count of bases not matched to a gene: 5. For the CDR3, the DNA is TGTGCCAGTATACAGGGGGCAGCTGGGGCCAACGTCCTGACTTTC. It is translated as CASIQGAAGANVLTF.

V gene TRBV11-2 combines with J gene TRBJ1-2, with no clear D. Trimming took off 3 bases at V and 2 bases at J, with 7 bases between the two ends. The CDR3 is 13 amino acids. Germline values: CDR1 SGHAT, CDR2 FQNNGV. Written as DNA, the CDR3 is TGTGCCAGCAGCTTTGAGCAGAACTATGGCTACACCTTC. Translation: CASSFEQNYGYTF.